The T cell receptor beta chain under discussion was sequenced for a study of blood T cell repertoires in COVID-19. Study-wide context: Some COVID-19 samples were acute and others convalescent; all came from the United States, Italy and Spain. PBMCs, B-cell-depleted T cells, or T cells provided the cDNA or gDNA that made up the material.

Libraries were prepared by immunoSEQ multiplex PCR; TCRdb keeps only in-frame clonotypes and omits some of them. The sample lists more than 150,000 clones; roughly 87% were seen once. Participants' own reports of clinical history determined their cohort assignment. Recovery among Cohort 3 donors was established by two negative PCRs, clearance, or symptom resolution. Per germline, CDR1 KGHDR and CDR2 SFDVKD. The V gene end was trimmed by 5 bases and the J gene end by 10 bases; junction bases not matched to a gene: 4. The CDR3 consists of 12 residues. This receptor was obtained from a woman aged 30 to 39 who had recovered from COVID-19. Sequences were obtained from PBMCs or T cells enriched from blood (not recorded which). The genes are TRBV24-1 and TRBJ1-1; 9 bases agree with TRBD1. In DNA, the CDR3 is TGTGCCACCAGTGGGGGACAGGGAGTAGCTTTCTTT. Translation gives CATSGGQGVAFF.